Presented here are 24 T cell receptor beta chains from one specimen sequenced in a study of CD8+ T cells in alopecia areata. Sorting relied on CD4, CD8alpha, NKG2D, NKG2ACE and other markers applied to pooled cutaneous lymph node cells. Following extraction, RNA underwent reverse transcription to cDNA, which served as the sequencing template. Method: immunoSEQ multiplex PCR; TCRdb's copy keeps in-frame clones and lacks some. The sample contains 200,000 to 300,000 clones, none occurring once; more than 0.95% lies in the top ten. The sample was CD4+ T cells sorted from a lymph node. The receptors were sampled from a C3H/HeJ mouse with alopecia areata. MHC haplotype: H2-k.

This clone was seen a handful of times. Gene names refer to mouse genes. The sequenced fragment ends 4 residues before the CDR3 boundary, so the rest is inferred from the germline J gene. This chain links TRBV13-1 with TRBJ2-3; TRBD2 aligns across 11 bases. Germline V lookup: CDR1 NSHNY, CDR2 SYGAGN. The CDR3 loop spans 17 amino acids. J was trimmed by 0 bases and V by 0 bases; bases with no gene match: 3. Incomplete CDR3 DNA: TGTGCCAGCAGTGATGGACTGGGGGGGTTCAGTGCAGAA. Its protein is CASSDGLGGFSAE. The CDR3 in its entirety is CASSDGLGGFSAETLYF.

As concerns this clone: Genes here carry mouse names. The CDR3 end falls 4 residues outside the read, so it is completed with the germline J gene. Other DNA sequences in this sample translate to the same CDR3. The V gene is TRBV13-1, the J gene TRBJ2-3; D is unclear. Between the trimmed V and J ends, which lost 0 bases and 0 bases, there was a span of 8 bases. Per the germline V gene, CDR1 is NSHNY and CDR2 is SYGAGN. The CDR3 is 15 amino acids. The CDR3 loop is CASSDALGSAETLYF. CDR3 DNA (partial): TGTGCCAGCAGTGATGCATTGGGTAGTGCAGAA.

This clone was found a few times. All gene names here are mouse names. The sequenced fragment ends 4 residues before the CDR3 boundary, so the rest is inferred from the germline J gene. The chain is built from TRBV14 and TRBJ2-5, with TRBD1 as a possible D gene (6 bases). This CDR3 region has 14 residues. V was pared by 5 bases and J by 2 bases, with 12 bases between. Looked up from germline, CDR1 is SGHDT and CDR2 is FRDEAV. The CDR3 DNA, read in part, is TGTGCCAGCAGCCTCGACAGGTTCCAAGAC. Its translation is CASSLDRFQD. Given in full, the CDR3 is CASSLDRFQDTQYF.

In the case of this clone: Genes and germline are mouse. The sequenced fragment ends 4 residues before the CDR3 boundary, so the rest is inferred from the germline J gene. The J gene is TRBJ2-7, the V gene TRBV13-1; 9 positions agree with TRBD1. Germline V CDR1 and CDR2: NSHNY, SYGAGN. The CDR3 is 12 residues long. The sequenced CDR3 bases are TGTGCCAGCAGCCGACAGGGGGAT. It is translated as CASSRQGD. The whole CDR3 protein is CASSRQGDEQYF.

This clone was counted between two and nine times. The gene names given are mouse names. CDR3 residues: CASSGLQGSDYTF. The CDR3 DNA, read in part, is TGTGCCAGCAGTGGGCTACAGGGATCC. This chain uses TRBV13-1 with TRBJ1-2, with a tentative D call TRBD1 (6 bases). The read stops 4 residues short of the end of the CDR3; the missing end is completed from the germline J gene. CDR1 is NSHNY, CDR2 SYGAGN, per germline. This CDR3 has 13 amino acids.

This clone was recorded a few times. The gene names here belong to mouse. The CDR3 end falls 4 residues outside the read, so it is completed with the germline J gene. The same CDR3 also results from other DNA sequences found in this sample. The chain couples TRBV13-1 to TRBJ2-7; D perhaps matches TRBD1 (5 bases). The CDR3 extends over 14 amino acids. Trimming removed 0 bases from V and 0 bases from J, with 7 bases in between. CDR1 is NSHNY and CDR2 is SYGAGN in the germline V gene. CDR3 DNA (partial): TGTGCCAGCAGTGATGCAGGGAGCTCCTAT. This encodes CASSDAGSSY. The whole CDR3 protein reads CASSDAGSSYEQYF.

This clone was counted a few times. Genes and germline come from the mouse. The part of the CDR3 DNA that was read is TGTGCCAGCAGACGGGACAGGGCTAGTGCAGAA. Its protein product is CASRRDRASAE. The entire CDR3 is CASRRDRASAETLYF. The rearrangement uses TRBV13-3 and TRBJ2-3, with TRBD1 matching 9 bases. Read coverage stops 4 residues before the CDR3 terminus; the germline J gene supplies the remainder. CDR3 length: 15 residues. Trimming took 5 bases from V and 0 from J; bases not matched to a gene: 4. Looked up from germline, CDR1 is NNHDY and CDR2 is SYVADS.

A word on this clone: Since a much larger clone is just one base distant, this may be a read error. Here the gene names and germline are mouse. The read ends 4 residues before the CDR3 terminus; that terminus is restored from the germline J gene. The identical CDR3 is also encoded by other nucleotide sequences in the sample. The chain links TRBV13-3 to TRBJ1-1, with D possibly TRBD1 on 5 matching bases. Germline values: CDR1 NNHDY, CDR2 SYVADS. Trimming removed 2 bases from V and 1 base from J, with 6 bases in between. This CDR3 has 13 amino acids. Here the CDR3 reads CASSDRVNTEVFF. The covered CDR3 bases are TGTGCCAGCAGTGACAGGGTAAACACA.

For this clone: The gene names here belong to mouse. With the read ending 4 residues before the CDR3 end, the germline J gene is used to fill in that end. The gene calls are TRBV13-1 and TRBJ2-2, with D unresolved. Trimming shortened V by 2 bases and J by 0 bases, and 5 bases separated the two germline ends. The germline V gene encodes CDR1 NSHNY and CDR2 SYGAGN. The CDR3 runs to 14 residues. The sequenced part of the CDR3 DNA is TGTGCCAGCAGTGAAAAGGCAAACACCGGG. The encoded protein is CASSEKANTG. The whole CDR3 sequence is CASSEKANTGQLYF.

Regarding this clone: Mouse names are used for the genes. Read sequence stops 4 residues before the CDR3 end, and the germline J gene provides the missing end. The gene calls are TRBV13-2 and TRBJ2-1; TRBD1 matches 9 bases. CDR1 and CDR2 from the germline V gene are NNHNN and SYGAGS (reference sequence). This CDR3 contains 14 residues. The V gene end was trimmed by 4 bases and the J gene end by 5 bases; junction bases not matched to a gene: 4. CDR3 DNA, as far as it was read: TGTGCCAGCGGTAGGGGACAGGGAGATGCT. It is translated as CASGRGQGDA. The full CDR3 reads CASGRGQGDAEQFF.

In the case of this clone: The gene symbols are mouse symbols. The CDR3 goes on 4 residues after the read ends, and that part is filled in from the germline J gene. V usage is TRBV31 and J usage is TRBJ2-2; 7 nucleotides match TRBD2. Trimming took 5 bases from V and 1 from J; bases not matched to a gene: 1. The CDR3 covers 13 residues. Germline V gene sequence: CDR1 GKSSPN, CDR2 SITVG. CDR3: CAWDWVNTGQLYF. CDR3 DNA, as far as it was read: TGTGCCTGGGACTGGGTAAACACCGGG.

This clone was seen a handful of times. Gene names are mouse gene names. The same CDR3 is also encoded by other DNA sequences in this sample. The CDR3 is CASSPGTGGNSPLYF. CDR3 DNA, as far as it was read: TGTGCCAGCAGTCCCGGGACAGGGGGAAATTCGCCC. The J gene is TRBJ1-6, the V gene TRBV19; 11 bases align to TRBD1. Read data end 3 residues before the CDR3 end; the end is taken from the germline J gene. TRBJ1-6 is noted as an ORF with a role that remains uncertain. The V and J ends lost 4 bases and 7 bases, in that order; junction bases with no gene match: 4. The germline V gene encodes CDR1 FNHDT and CDR2 SITEND (reference sequence). This CDR3 is built from 15 residues.

This clone turned up a few times. The germline and genes are mouse ones. The sequenced fragment ends 4 residues before the CDR3 boundary, so the rest is inferred from the germline J gene. The chain couples TRBV4 to TRBJ2-5, with D maybe TRBD2 (7 bases). This CDR3 is 14 amino acids long. V was cut by 3 bases and J by 2 bases, with 9 bases left in between. Germline V gene sequence: CDR1 LGHDT, CDR2 YNNKQL (reference sequence). The CDR3 reads CASSYWGPQDTQYF. CDR3 DNA (partial): TGTGCCAGCAGCTACTGGGGGCCCCAAGAC.

Regarding this clone: Mouse germline and gene names are used. The read ends 4 residues shy of where the CDR3 ends; the end is completed using the germline J gene. The chain employs TRBV1 and TRBJ2-7, with TRBD1 matching over 8 bases. Germline assignment: CDR1 NSQYPW and CDR2 LRSPGD (reference sequence). This CDR3 is 13 amino acids long. Partial CDR3 DNA: TGCACCTGCAGTCGGACAGGGCGTTAT. It codes for CTCSRTGRY. The CDR3 reads in full as CTCSRTGRYEQYF.

In regard to this clone: Germline and genes: mouse. The CDR3 is cut off 4 residues early in the read; its end comes from the germline J gene. This chain uses TRBV13-1 with TRBJ2-1, with D possibly matching TRBD1 (5 bases). Deletions cut 2 bases from V and 3 bases from J, with 9 bases between. There are 14 residues in the CDR3. Germline CDR1 reads NSHNY; CDR2 reads SYGAGN. The CDR3 DNA, read in part, is TGTGCCAGCAGTGACCTGACAGTCTATGCT. Encoded protein: CASSDLTVYA. In full, the CDR3 is CASSDLTVYAEQFF.

This clone was detected a few times. The genes are named according to mouse. The read gets to within 4 residues of the CDR3 end, and the germline J gene fills in the rest. Other nucleotide sequences in the sample specify the same CDR3. The chain recombines TRBV13-2 with TRBJ2-5, with a tentative D call TRBD2 (6 bases). Germline CDR1 NNHNN, CDR2 SYGAGS (reference sequence). The CDR3 is 14 residues long. The CDR3 DNA, read in part, is TGTGCCAGCGGTGATGCAGGGCTGGGGGAC. Amino acids: CASGDAGLGD. The whole CDR3 sequence reads CASGDAGLGDTQYF.

This clone was observed a handful of times. Gene labels here are mouse ones. The DNA ends 4 residues before the CDR3 does, and the rest of the CDR3 is filled in from the germline J gene. At the DNA level, this CDR3 is encoded by other sequences in the same sample as well. The rearrangement links TRBV19 to TRBJ2-7; TRBD2 matches at 8 bases. The V gene end was trimmed by 2 bases and the J gene end by 2 bases; junction bases not matched to a gene: 3. The germline V gene encodes CDR1 FNHDT and CDR2 SITEND (reference sequence). The CDR3 runs 14 residues. The covered CDR3 bases are TGTGCCAGCAGTATCCCTGGGGGGCCCTAT. Translating it yields CASSIPGGPY. The full CDR3 sequence reads CASSIPGGPYEQYF.

About this clone: Mouse gene names and germline throughout. Sequencing ends 4 residues short of the CDR3 end; the germline J gene provides the rest. This chain joins TRBV5 and TRBJ2-1; TRBD1 matches 12 bases. The CDR3 contains 16 residues. The germline V gene encodes CDR1 LGHNA and CDR2 YNLKQL (reference sequence). V dropped 6 bases and J dropped 4; count of bases not matched to a gene: 7. The CDR3 region is CASSPGTGGRYAEQFF. Incomplete CDR3 DNA: TGTGCCAGCAGTCCCGGGACAGGGGGCAGGTATGCT.

The sample holds a few counts of this clone. Mouse gene names and germline throughout. The sequenced fragment ends 4 residues before the CDR3 boundary, so the rest is inferred from the germline J gene. The V call is TRBV5, the J call TRBJ2-1, with 7 nucleotides matching TRBD2. CDR3 length: 14 amino acids. Looked up from germline, CDR1 is LGHNA and CDR2 is YNLKQL (reference sequence). CDR3 bases read: TGTGCCAGCAGCCAAGATCTGGGGGAGGCT. As protein: CASSQDLGEA. The CDR3, in full, reads CASSQDLGEAEQFF.

A word on this clone: Germline and genes here are mouse. The read comes to an end 4 residues before the CDR3 does, leaving the germline J gene to fill in the end. V usage is TRBV13-3 and J usage is TRBJ2-3, with 7 positions matching TRBD2. This CDR3 has 15 amino acids. CDR1 and CDR2 from the germline V gene are NNHDY and SYVADS. Unmatched junction bases numbered 3, after V lost 2 bases and J lost 0 bases. CDR3 amino acids: CASSDWGNSAETLYF. The CDR3 bases that were read are TGTGCCAGCAGTGACTGGGGGAATAGTGCAGAA.

In regard to this clone: These gene names are mouse names. The read falls 4 residues short of the CDR3 end, and the missing part is taken from the germline J gene. This sequence joins TRBV5 and TRBJ2-5; a possible D gene is TRBD2 (5 bases). Per germline, CDR1 LGHNA and CDR2 YNLKQL (reference sequence). The CDR3 totals 15 residues. V gave up 2 bases and J gave up 3 bases, with 12 bases separating them. CDR3: CASSQYTLVQDTQYF. Incomplete CDR3 DNA: TGTGCCAGCAGCCAATATACACTGGTACAAGAC.

To note about this clone: Mouse names are used for the genes. The CDR3 sequence: CASRRTTNTGQLYF. The CDR3 DNA, read in part, is TGTGCCAGCAGGAGGACAACAAACACCGGG. The chain uses TRBV13-3 and TRBJ2-2, with D perhaps TRBD1 (5 bases). Coverage ceases 4 residues before the CDR3 finishes, and the germline J gene fills in the end. Per the germline V gene, CDR1 is NNHDY and CDR2 is SYVADS. The CDR3 spans 14 residues. The V end was cut by 5 bases, the J end by 0 bases, with 8 bases between.

Note on this clone: The listed genes are named as in mouse. The read falls 4 residues short of the CDR3 end, and the missing part is taken from the germline J gene. The rearrangement links TRBV31 to TRBJ2-3; D is tentatively TRBD1 or TRBD2 (6 bases each). CDR1 and CDR2 from the germline V gene are GKSSPN and SITVG. V was cut by 1 base and J by 0 bases, with 8 bases left in between. The CDR3 extends over 14 amino acids. The part of the CDR3 DNA that was read is TGTGCCTGGAGTCAGGGGGGTAGTGCAGAA. Translation: CAWSQGGSAE. In full, the CDR3 reads CAWSQGGSAETLYF.

Remarks on this clone: Gene names and germline match the mouse. The CDR3 end is not reached by the read, which stops 4 residues before it; the germline J gene fills it in. V is TRBV19 and J is TRBJ2-3; D possibly corresponds to TRBD1 (6 bases). The CDR3 extends over 15 amino acids. Germline loops: CDR1 FNHDT, CDR2 SITEND (reference sequence). V lost 5 bases, J lost 0 bases, and 13 bases lay in between. The CDR3 sequence: CASRDTGFSAETLYF. Partial CDR3 DNA: TGTGCCAGCAGAGACACAGGGTTTAGTGCAGAA.